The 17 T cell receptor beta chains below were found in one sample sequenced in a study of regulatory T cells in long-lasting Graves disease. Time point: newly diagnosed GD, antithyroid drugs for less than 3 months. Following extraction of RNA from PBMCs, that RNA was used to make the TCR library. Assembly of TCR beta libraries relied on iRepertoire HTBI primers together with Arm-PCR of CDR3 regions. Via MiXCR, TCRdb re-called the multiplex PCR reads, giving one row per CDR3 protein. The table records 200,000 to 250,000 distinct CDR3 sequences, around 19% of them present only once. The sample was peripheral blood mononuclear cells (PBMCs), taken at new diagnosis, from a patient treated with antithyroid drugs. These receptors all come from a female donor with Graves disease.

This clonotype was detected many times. The CDR3: CASSSASGRATGVGEQFF. The DNA of the CDR3 is TGTGCCAGCAGTTCAGCTAGCGGGAGGGCCACGGGTGTAGGGGAGCAGTTCTTC. The genes are TRBV12-3 or TRBV12-4 and TRBJ2-1, with 12 bases identical to TRBD2. The CDR3 extends over 18 amino acids. J was trimmed by 10 bases and V by 4 bases; bases with no gene match: 17.

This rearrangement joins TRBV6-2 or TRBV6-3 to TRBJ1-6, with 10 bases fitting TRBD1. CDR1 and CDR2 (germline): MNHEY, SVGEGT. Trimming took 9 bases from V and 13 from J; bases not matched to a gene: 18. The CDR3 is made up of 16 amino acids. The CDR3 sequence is CARPGQGPAGGFPLHF. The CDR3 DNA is TGTGCCAGACCGGGACAGGGGCCCGCTGGGGGTTTTCCCCTCCACTTT.

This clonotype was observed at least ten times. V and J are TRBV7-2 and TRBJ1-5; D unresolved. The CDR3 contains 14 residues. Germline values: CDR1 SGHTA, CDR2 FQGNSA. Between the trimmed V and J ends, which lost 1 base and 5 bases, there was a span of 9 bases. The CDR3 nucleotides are TGTGCCAGCAGCTTAGAGTCGTTCGATCAGCCCCAGCATTTT. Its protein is CASSLESFDQPQHF.

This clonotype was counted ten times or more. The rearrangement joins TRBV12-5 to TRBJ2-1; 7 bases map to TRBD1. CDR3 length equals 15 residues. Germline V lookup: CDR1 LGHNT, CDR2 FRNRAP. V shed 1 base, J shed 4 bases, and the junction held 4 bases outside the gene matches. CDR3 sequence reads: CASGLGQGVYNEQFF. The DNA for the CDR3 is TGTGCTAGTGGTTTGGGACAGGGAGTATACAATGAGCAGTTCTTC.

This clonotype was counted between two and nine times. CDR3 nucleotides: TGTGCCAGCAGTTACCAGCAGGGATTTCCGACAGATACGCAGTATTTT. Encoded protein: CASSYQQGFPTDTQYF. The chain is built from TRBV6-2 or TRBV6-3 and TRBJ2-3; D might be TRBD1 (5 bases). Per the germline V gene, CDR1 is MNHEY and CDR2 is SVGEGT. CDR3 length: 16 residues. Trimming stripped 2 bases from V and 3 bases from J, with 15 bases between.

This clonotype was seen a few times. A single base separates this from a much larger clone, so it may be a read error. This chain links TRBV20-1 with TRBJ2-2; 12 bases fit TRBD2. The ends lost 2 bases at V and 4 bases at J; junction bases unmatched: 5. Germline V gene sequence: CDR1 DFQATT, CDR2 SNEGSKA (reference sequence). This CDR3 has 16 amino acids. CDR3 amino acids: CSARPTSGRSTGELFF. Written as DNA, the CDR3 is TGCAGTGCTAGACCAACTAGCGGGAGGAGCACCGGGGAGCTGTTTTTT.

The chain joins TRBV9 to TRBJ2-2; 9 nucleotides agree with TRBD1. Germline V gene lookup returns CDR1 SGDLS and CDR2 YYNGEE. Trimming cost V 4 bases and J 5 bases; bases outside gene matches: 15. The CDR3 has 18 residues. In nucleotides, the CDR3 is TGTGCCAGCAGCCTACATCCGGGACAGGGAATCGTTACCGGGGAGCTGTTTTTT. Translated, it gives CASSLHPGQGIVTGELFF. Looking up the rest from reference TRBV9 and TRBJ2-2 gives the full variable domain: DSGVTQTPKHLITATGQRVTLRCSPRSGDLSVYWYQQSLDQGLQFLIQYYNGEERAKGNILERFSAQQFPDLHSELNLSSLELGDSALYFCASSLHPGQGIVTGELFFGEGSRLTVL.

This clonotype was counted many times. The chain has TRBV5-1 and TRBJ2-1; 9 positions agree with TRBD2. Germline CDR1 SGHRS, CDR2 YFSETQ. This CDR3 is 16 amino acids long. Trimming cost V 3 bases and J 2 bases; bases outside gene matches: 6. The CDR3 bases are TGCGCCAGCAGCTGGCGGGCGGGAGGGGCCTACAATGAGCAGTTCTTC. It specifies CASSWRAGGAYNEQFF.

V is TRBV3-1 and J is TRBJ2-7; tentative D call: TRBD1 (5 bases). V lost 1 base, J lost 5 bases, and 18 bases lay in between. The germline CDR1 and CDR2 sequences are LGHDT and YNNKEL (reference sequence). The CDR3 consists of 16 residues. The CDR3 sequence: CASSQAYLQGTDEQYF. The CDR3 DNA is TGTGCCAGCAGCCAAGCGTACCTTCAGGGAACGGACGAGCAGTACTTC.

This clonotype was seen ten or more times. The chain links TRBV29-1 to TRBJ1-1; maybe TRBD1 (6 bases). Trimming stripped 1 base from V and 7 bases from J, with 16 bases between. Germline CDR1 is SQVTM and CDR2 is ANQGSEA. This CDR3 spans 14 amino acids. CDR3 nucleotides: TGCAGCGTTGAAGTTCGGGGACACGCCCGTGAAGCTTTCTTT. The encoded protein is CSVEVRGHAREAFF.

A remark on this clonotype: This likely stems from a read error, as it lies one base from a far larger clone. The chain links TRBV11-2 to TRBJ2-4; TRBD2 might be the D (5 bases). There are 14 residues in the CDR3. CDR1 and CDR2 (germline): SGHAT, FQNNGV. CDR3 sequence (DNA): TGTGCCAGCAGCCCCGGGGTATCGTTCGATGAGCGGTTCTTC. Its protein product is CASSPGVSFDERFF.

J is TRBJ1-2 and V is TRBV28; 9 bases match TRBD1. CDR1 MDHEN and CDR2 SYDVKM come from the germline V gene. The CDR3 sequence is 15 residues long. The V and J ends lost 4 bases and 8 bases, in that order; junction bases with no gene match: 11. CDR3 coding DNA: TGTGCCAGCAGTTACCTCAGGGACAGGGAGGGGGGCTACACCTTC. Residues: CASSYLRDREGGYTF.

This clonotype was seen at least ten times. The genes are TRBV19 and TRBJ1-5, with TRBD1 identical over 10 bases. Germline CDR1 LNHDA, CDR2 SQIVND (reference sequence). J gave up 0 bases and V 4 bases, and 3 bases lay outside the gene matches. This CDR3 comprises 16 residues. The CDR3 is CASSTTGGFSNQPQHF. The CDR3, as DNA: TGTGCCAGTAGTACGACAGGGGGCTTTAGCAATCAGCCCCAGCATTTT.

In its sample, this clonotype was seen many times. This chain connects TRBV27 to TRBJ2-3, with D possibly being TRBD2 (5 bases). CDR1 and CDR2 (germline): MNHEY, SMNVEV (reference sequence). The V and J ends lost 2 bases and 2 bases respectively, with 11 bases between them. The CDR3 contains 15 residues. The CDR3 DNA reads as TGTGCCAGCAGTTTAGATAGGCTAGCCACAGATACGCAGTATTTT. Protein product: CASSLDRLATDTQYF.

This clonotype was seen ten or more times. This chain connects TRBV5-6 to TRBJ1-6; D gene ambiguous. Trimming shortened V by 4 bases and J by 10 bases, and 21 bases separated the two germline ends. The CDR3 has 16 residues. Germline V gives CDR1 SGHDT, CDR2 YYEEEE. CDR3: CASSPRPPGSGSPLHF. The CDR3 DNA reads TGTGCCAGCAGCCCTCGGCCCCCAGGAAGCGGATCACCCCTCCACTTT.

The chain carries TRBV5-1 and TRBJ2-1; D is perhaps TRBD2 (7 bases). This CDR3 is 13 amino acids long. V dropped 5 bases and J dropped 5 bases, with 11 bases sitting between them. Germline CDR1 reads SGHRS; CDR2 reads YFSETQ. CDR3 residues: CASREGGDNEQFF. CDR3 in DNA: TGCGCCAGCAGGGAGGGGGGGGACAATGAGCAGTTCTTC.

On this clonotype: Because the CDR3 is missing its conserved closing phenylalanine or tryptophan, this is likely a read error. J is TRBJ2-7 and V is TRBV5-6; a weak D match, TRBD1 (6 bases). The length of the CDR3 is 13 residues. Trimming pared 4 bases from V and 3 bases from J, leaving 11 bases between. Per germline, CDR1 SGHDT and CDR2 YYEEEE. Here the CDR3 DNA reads TGTGCCAGCAGCCGGACAGAGCTCTACGAGCAGTACCTC. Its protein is CASSRTELYEQYL.